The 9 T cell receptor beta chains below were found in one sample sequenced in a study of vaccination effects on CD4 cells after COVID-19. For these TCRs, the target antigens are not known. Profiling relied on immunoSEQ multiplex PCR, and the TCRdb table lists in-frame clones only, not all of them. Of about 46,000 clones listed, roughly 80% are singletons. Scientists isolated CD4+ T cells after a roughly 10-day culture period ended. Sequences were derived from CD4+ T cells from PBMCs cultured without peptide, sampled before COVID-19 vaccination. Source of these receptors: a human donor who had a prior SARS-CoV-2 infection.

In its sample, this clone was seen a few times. In DNA form, the CDR3 reads TGCGCCAGCAGCCAAGACTGGGGGAGGGGTAGGGATGGCTACACCTTC. It is translated as CASSQDWGRGRDGYTF. The chain has TRBV4-1 and TRBJ1-2, with a tentative D call TRBD1 (5 bases). From germline, CDR1 is MGHRA and CDR2 YSYEKL. This CDR3 region has 16 residues. The V end lost 0 bases, the J end lost 6 bases, and 17 bases lay between the germline ends.

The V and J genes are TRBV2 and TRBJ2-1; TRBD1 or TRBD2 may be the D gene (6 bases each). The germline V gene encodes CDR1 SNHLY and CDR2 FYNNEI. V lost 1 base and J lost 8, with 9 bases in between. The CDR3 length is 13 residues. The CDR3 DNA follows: TGTGCCAGCAGTGAAGAGGGGGGTCATGAGCAGTTCTTC. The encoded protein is CASSEEGGHEQFF.

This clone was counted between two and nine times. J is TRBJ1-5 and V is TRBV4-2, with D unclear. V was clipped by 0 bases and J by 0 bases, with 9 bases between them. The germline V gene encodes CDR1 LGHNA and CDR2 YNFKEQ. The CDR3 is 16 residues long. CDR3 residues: CASSQEYRRSNQPQHF. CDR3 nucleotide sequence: TGTGCCAGCAGCCAAGAATACCGCCGTAGCAATCAGCCCCAGCATTTT.

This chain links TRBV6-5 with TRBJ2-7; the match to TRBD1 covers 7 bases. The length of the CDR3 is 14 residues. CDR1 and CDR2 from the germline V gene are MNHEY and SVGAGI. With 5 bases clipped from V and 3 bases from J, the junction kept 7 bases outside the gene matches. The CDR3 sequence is CASSHRGQVYEQYF. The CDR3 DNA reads TGTGCCAGCAGTCACCGCGGACAGGTCTACGAGCAGTACTTC.

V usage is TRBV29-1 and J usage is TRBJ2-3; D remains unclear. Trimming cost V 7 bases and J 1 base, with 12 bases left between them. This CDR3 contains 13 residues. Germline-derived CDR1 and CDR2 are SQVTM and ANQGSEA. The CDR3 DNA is TGCAGCGCCACCCCAGGAGGCACAGATACGCAGTATTTT. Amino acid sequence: CSATPGGTDTQYF.

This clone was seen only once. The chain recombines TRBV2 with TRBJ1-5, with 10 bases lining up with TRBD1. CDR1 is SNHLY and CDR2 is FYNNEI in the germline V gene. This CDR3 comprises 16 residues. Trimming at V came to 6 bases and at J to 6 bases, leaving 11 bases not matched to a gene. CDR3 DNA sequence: TGTGCCAGCAGCCGACAGGGGGCGTTTTTTTTTCAGCCCCAGCATTTT. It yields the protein CASSRQGAFFFQPQHF.

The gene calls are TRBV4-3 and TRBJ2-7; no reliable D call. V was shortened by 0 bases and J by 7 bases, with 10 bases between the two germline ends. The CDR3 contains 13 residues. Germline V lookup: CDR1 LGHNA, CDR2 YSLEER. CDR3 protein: CASSQDLWGEQYF. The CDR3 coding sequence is TGCGCCAGCAGCCAAGATCTTTGGGGTGAGCAGTACTTC.

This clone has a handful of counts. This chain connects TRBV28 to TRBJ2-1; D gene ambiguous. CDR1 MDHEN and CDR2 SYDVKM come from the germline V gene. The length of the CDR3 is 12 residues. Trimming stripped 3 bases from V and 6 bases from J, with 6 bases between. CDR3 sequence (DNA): TGTGCCAGCAGTTTTCATTCCAATGAGCAGTTCTTC. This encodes CASSFHSNEQFF.

The CDR3 sequence is CASSAYSVDYGYTF. The CDR3 region has the DNA TGTGCCAGTAGTGCATACTCAGTGGACTATGGCTACACCTTC. The chain employs TRBV19 and TRBJ1-2; D remains ambiguous. This CDR3 region has 14 residues. The V gene's germline CDR1 is LNHDA and CDR2 SQIVND (reference sequence). Between the trimmed V and J ends, which lost 5 bases and 3 bases, there was a span of 13 bases.